This passage covers 17 T cell receptor beta chains from one sample sequenced in a study of blood T cells in healthy people across ages. Primed by a sample-barcoded 5' primer and a J-beta primer mix, a second PCR proceeded for 7 to 11 cycles. TCRdb redid the calling of the 5' RACE reads with MiXCR, one entry per CDR3 protein. The repertoire holds 790,000 or so distinct CDR3 sequences, with more than 50% as singletons. Sequencing was performed on blood. These receptors came from a man in his forties in good health.

V usage is TRBV6-6 and J usage is TRBJ1-1; D is perhaps TRBD1 (5 bases). Germline V gene lookup returns CDR1 MNHNY and CDR2 SVGAGI (reference sequence). The V gene lost 5 bases and the J gene lost 0 bases, with 13 bases spanning the gap. The CDR3 length is 15 residues. This chain's CDR3 is CASSPDRNLNTEAFF. DNA of the CDR3: TGTGCCAGCAGTCCTGACAGAAATTTGAACACTGAAGCTTTCTTT.

To note about this clonotype: A junction end diverges from the germline sequence, so it may reflect a read error. The chain couples TRBV14 to TRBJ2-7, with a weak D call TRBD1 (7 bases). CDR3 length: 16 amino acids. Germline CDR1 SGHDN, CDR2 FVKESK. CDR3 loop: CAGSQDWSGGRGEQYF. CDR3 sequence (DNA): TGTGCCGGCAGCCAAGATTGGTCAGGGGGGCGAGGTGAGCAGTACTTC. Filled out from reference TRBV14 and TRBJ2-7, the complete variable domain reads EAGVTQFPSHSVIEKGQTVTLRCDPISGHDNLYWYRRVMGKEIKFLLHFVKESKQDESGMPNNRFLAERTGGTYSTLKVQPAELEDSGVYFCAGSQDWSGGRGEQYFGPGTRLTVT.

This clonotype was detected only a few times. The J gene is TRBJ2-3, the V gene TRBV7-2; the match to TRBD1 covers 7 bases. After removal of 2 bases from V and 4 bases from J, the junction contained 9 bases not matched to a gene. Germline CDR1 reads SGHTA; CDR2 reads FQGNSA. CDR3 size: 16 residues. The CDR3 bases are TGTGCCAGCAGCTTACGTCTGAGACAGGGATCAGATACGCAGTATTTT. Translation gives CASSLRLRQGSDTQYF.

The chain links TRBV6-1 to TRBJ2-4; weak D call: TRBD1 (5 bases). V was trimmed by 3 bases and J by 1 base, leaving 10 bases between them. The CDR3 is made up of 15 amino acids. Per the germline V gene, CDR1 is MNHNS and CDR2 is SASEGT. CDR3 coding DNA: TGTGCCAGCAGTGATCCAGGGTTGGCCAAAAACATTCAGTACTTC. Encoded protein: CASSDPGLAKNIQYF.

With regard to this clonotype: No conserved phenylalanine or tryptophan ends this CDR3, so it is likely a read error. No DNA is shown, since the ends of the CDR3 on it are uncertain; the CDR3 is the one TCRdb lists. The V and J genes are TRBV6-1 and TRBJ1-5. Germline lookup yields CDR1 MNHNS and CDR2 SASEGT. The CDR3 numbers 9 amino acids, ends counted. CDR3 region: CASKESSSI.

This clonotype was found a few times. The chain carries TRBV6-5 and TRBJ2-3; D is perhaps TRBD1 (5 bases). The V gene lost 0 bases and the J gene lost 6 bases, with 16 bases spanning the gap. The CDR3 is 16 residues long. CDR1 MNHEY and CDR2 SVGAGI come from the germline V gene. The chain's CDR3 is CASSYSSGSKGDTQYF. DNA for the CDR3: TGTGCCAGCAGTTACTCCTCAGGTTCTAAGGGGGATACGCAGTATTTT.

This clonotype appeared a few times. CDR3 sequence reads: CATGSGQGSFDEQYF. The CDR3 nucleotides are TGTGCCACCGGTTCAGGGCAGGGAAGTTTCGACGAGCAGTACTTC. The J gene is TRBJ2-7, the V gene TRBV6-5, with D possibly TRBD1 on 5 matching bases. Germline loops: CDR1 MNHEY, CDR2 SVGAGI. Trimming took off 10 bases at V and 5 bases at J, with 24 bases between the two ends. This CDR3 is built from 15 residues.

The rearrangement links TRBV7-9 to TRBJ2-7; D is perhaps TRBD1 (6 bases). The CDR3 is 15 residues long. Germline V gives CDR1 SEHNR, CDR2 FQNEAQ (reference sequence). The V gene lost 4 bases and the J gene lost 2 bases, with 15 bases spanning the gap. The CDR3, as DNA: TGTGCCAGCAGCTCCGGCTACAGGGTTGCCTACGAGCAGTACTTC. Its translation: CASSSGYRVAYEQYF.

This clonotype is labeled medium-sized. The gene calls are TRBV29-1 and TRBJ2-1, with TRBD2 matching over 9 bases. The CDR3 consists of 15 residues. Germline V gives CDR1 SQVTM, CDR2 ANQGSEA. V lost 0 bases, J lost 7 bases, and 7 bases stayed unmatched. CDR3 sequence: CSVEDLGTSLNEQFF. The CDR3 DNA reads as TGCAGCGTTGAAGATCTTGGGACTAGCTTGAATGAGCAGTTCTTC.

This clonotype was counted between two and nine times. The chain combines TRBV2 with TRBJ2-5; perhaps TRBD2 as D (5 bases). Germline V lookup: CDR1 SNHLY, CDR2 FYNNEI. This CDR3 is built from 13 residues. With 6 bases removed from V and 0 bases from J, the gap between germline ends came to 8 bases. The CDR3 spells CASSADYQETQYF. The CDR3 nucleotides are TGTGCCAGCAGCGCGGACTACCAAGAGACCCAGTACTTC. Together with reference TRBV2 and TRBJ2-5, the CDR3 gives the full variable domain: EPEVTQTPSHQVTQMGQEVILRCVPISNHLYFYWYRQILGQKVEFLVSFYNNEISEKSEIFDDQFSVERPDGSNFTLKIRSTKLEDSAMYFCASSADYQETQYFGPGTRLLVL.

CDR3: CASSWDGPYEQYF. In DNA, the CDR3 is TGTGCCAGCAGTTGGGACGGTCCCTACGAGCAGTACTTC. The rearrangement joins TRBV12-3 or TRBV12-4 to TRBJ2-7; tentatively, D is TRBD1 or TRBD2 (5 bases each). This CDR3 is built from 13 residues. Trimming left V 4 bases short and J 2 bases short, with 9 bases between.

This chain links TRBV28 with TRBJ2-5; TRBD2 might be the D (6 bases). Germline lookup yields CDR1 MDHEN and CDR2 SYDVKM. V dropped 6 bases and J dropped 5 bases, with 19 bases sitting between them. The CDR3 runs 15 residues. The CDR3: CASSPPFRREETQYF. DNA of the CDR3: TGTGCCAGCAGCCCACCTTTCCGCCGGGAGGAGACCCAGTACTTC.

The rearrangement uses TRBV6-6 and TRBJ1-1; D not certain. CDR1 and CDR2 (germline): MNHNY, SVGAGI (reference sequence). CDR3 length: 13 amino acids. V lost 4 bases and J 5 bases, leaving 11 bases between the germline ends. DNA for the CDR3: TGTGCCAGCAGTTGCGGGGAAGGGACTGAAGCTTTCTTT. It yields the protein CASSCGEGTEAFF.

The rearrangement uses TRBV7-6 and TRBJ2-4; D is undetermined. The J call could be wrong; TRBJ2-7 is a better fit for the DNA end. Germline V gives CDR1 SGHVS, CDR2 FNYEAQ. The CDR3 has 15 residues. The CDR3 sequence is CASSLRGRTNGEQYF. CDR3 DNA: TGTGCCAGCAGCTTACGTGGTCGGACGAATGGCGAGCAGTACTTC.

Written as DNA, the CDR3 is TGCAGCGGCCGAGTGGATGGAGATACGCAGTATTTT. Translation: CSGRVDGDTQYF. This chain uses TRBV29-1 with TRBJ2-3, with unresolved D. There are 12 residues in the CDR3. Per germline, CDR1 SQVTM and CDR2 ANQGSEA. V lost 7 bases, J lost 5 bases, and 13 bases lay in between.

This clonotype has just a few counts. The chain combines TRBV4-3 with TRBJ2-7; TRBD1 might be the D (6 bases). V lost 3 bases to trimming and J lost 1 base, with 10 bases between them. Germline V gives CDR1 LGHNA, CDR2 YSLEER. This CDR3 has 14 residues. CDR3 in amino acids: CASSQTGFSYEQYF. The CDR3 DNA sequence: TGCGCCAGCAGCCAGACAGGTTTTTCCTACGAGCAGTACTTC.

This clonotype rates as medium-sized (0.01 to 0.1%). This chain joins TRBV9 and TRBJ2-3; D gene unclear. V gave up 7 bases and J gave up 6 bases, with 12 bases separating them. CDR1 is SGDLS, CDR2 YYNGEE, per germline. The CDR3 has 12 amino acids. CDR3 in amino acids: CASGVSADTQYF. DNA for the CDR3: TGTGCCAGCGGGGTAAGCGCCGATACGCAGTATTTT.